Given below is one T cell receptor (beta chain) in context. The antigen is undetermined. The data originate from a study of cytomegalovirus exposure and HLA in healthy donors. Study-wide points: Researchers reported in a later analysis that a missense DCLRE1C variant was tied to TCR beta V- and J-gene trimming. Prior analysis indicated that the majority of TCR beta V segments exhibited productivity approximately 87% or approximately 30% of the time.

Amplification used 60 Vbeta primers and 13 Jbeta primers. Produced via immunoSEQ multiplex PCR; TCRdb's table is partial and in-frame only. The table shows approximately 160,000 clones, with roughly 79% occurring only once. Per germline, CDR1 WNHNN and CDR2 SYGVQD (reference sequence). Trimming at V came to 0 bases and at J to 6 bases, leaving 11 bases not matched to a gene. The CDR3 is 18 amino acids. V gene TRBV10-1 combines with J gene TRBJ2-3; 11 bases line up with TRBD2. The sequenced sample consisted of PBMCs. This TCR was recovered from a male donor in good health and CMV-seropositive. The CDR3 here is CASSESRGLAGGGDTQYF. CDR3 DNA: TGCGCCAGCAGTGAGTCGAGGGGCCTAGCGGGGGGCGGTGATACGCAGTATTTT.